This TCR beta chain is from a study of PD-L1 blockade in urothelial cancer. At the level of the study: Chemotherapy regimens numbering 0 to 3 had been given to patients. At 3 weeks (second dose) and 6 weeks after starting treatment, blood was analyzed. A median of about 140,000 T cells was found in the blood samples. Study results and caveats: When measured at 3 weeks, tumor-associated blood clones expanded more in durable-benefit patients.

Time point: peripheral blood 6 weeks after treatment start. The repertoire was sequenced with immunoSEQ multiplex PCR; TCRdb's copy has only in-frame clones and lacks some. The sample consists of roughly 120,000 clones, around 89% of them appearing once. Between the trimmed V and J ends, which lost 4 bases and 4 bases, there was a span of 14 bases. This CDR3 has 15 residues. Germline V gene data show CDR1 as SGHNT and CDR2 as YYREEE (reference sequence). With regard to this clone: Its target is unknown.

The rearrangement joins TRBV5-4 to TRBJ2-2, with D tentatively TRBD1 (7 bases). This sample comprised PBMCs, obtained around atezolizumab (anti-PD-L1) treatment. This sequence originates from a man aged 60-69 years with urothelial cancer. In DNA form, the CDR3 reads TGTGCCAGCAGCCCAGGGGGGAGTATCACCGGGGAGCTGTTTTTT. This codes for CASSPGGSITGELFF.